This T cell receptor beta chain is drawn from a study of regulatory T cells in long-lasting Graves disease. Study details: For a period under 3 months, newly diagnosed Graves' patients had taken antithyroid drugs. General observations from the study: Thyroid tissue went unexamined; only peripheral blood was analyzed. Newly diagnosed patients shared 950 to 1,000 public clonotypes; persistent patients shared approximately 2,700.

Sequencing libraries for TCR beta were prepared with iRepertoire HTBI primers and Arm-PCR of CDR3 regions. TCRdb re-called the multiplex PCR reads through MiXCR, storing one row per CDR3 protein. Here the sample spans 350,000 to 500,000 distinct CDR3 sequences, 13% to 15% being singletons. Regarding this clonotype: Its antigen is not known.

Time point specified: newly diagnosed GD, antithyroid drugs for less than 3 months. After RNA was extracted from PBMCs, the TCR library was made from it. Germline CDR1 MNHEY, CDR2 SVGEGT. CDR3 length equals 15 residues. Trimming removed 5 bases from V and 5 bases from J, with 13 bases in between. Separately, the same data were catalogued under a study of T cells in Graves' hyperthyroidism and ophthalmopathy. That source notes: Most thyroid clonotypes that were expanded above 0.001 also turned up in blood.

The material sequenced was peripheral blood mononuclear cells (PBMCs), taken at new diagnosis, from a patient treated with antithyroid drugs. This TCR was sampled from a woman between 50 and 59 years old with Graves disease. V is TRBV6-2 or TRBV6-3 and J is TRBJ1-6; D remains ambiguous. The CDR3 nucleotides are TGTGCCAGCAGTCCGACTACGGTGAATAATTCACCCCTCCACTTT. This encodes CASSPTTVNNSPLHF.